This TCR beta chain came from a study of CD8 T cells in ankylosing spondylitis. The CDR3 is 17 amino acids. Germline V gene sequence: CDR1 ENHRY, CDR2 SYGVKD. V gave up 4 bases and J gave up 0 bases; unmatched junction bases: 4. Each CDR3 protein gets one entry after TCRdb re-called the 5' RACE reads with MiXCR. The sample holds about 90,000 distinct CDR3 sequences, 27% seen once. The TCR sequence derives from a male donor with ankylosing spondylitis or in good health (not recorded which). The chain carries TRBV10-3 and TRBJ2-3, with 13 bases lining up with TRBD2. Sequenced input: blood, either unsorted or a sorted T cell fraction (not recorded which). The CDR3 bases are TGTGCCATCAGTGGGACTAGCGGGAGTGGAAGCACAGATACGCAGTATTTT. Translated: CAISGTSGSGSTDTQYF.